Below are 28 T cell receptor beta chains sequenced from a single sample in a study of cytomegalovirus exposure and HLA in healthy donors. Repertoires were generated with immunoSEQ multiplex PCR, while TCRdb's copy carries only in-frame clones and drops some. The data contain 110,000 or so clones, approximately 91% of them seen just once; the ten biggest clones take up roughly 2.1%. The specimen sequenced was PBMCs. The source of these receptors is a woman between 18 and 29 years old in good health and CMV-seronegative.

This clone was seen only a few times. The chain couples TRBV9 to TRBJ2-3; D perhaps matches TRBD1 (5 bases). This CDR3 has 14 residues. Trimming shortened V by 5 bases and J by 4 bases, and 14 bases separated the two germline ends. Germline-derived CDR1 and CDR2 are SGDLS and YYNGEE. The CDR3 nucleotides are TGTGCCAGCAGTCCACTGGGGCTCCCAGATACGCAGTATTTT. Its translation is CASSPLGLPDTQYF.

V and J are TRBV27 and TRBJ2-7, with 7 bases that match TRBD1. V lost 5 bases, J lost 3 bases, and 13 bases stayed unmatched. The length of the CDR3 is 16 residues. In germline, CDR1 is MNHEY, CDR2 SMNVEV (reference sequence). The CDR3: CASSPSAGGVNYEQYF. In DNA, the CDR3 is TGTGCCAGCAGTCCGTCGGCAGGGGGAGTTAACTACGAGCAGTACTTC.

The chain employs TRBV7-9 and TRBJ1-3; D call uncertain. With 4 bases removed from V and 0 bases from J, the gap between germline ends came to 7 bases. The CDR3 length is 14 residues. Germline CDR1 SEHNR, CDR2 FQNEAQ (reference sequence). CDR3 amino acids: CASSSDYSGNTIYF. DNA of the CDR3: TGTGCCAGCAGCTCAGATTACTCTGGAAACACCATATATTTT. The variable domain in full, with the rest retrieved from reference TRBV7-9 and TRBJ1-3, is DTGVSQNPRHKITKRGQNVTFRCDPISEHNRLYWYRQTLGQGPEFLTYFQNEAQLEKSRLLSDRFSAERPKGSFSTLEIQRTEQGDSAMYLCASSSDYSGNTIYFGEGSWLTVV.

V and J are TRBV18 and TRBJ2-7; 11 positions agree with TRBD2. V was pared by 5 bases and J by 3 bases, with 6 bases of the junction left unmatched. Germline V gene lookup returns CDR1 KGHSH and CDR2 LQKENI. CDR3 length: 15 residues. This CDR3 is CASSSGLADYYEQYF. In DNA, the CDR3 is TGTGCCAGCTCATCGGGACTAGCGGATTACTACGAGCAGTACTTC.

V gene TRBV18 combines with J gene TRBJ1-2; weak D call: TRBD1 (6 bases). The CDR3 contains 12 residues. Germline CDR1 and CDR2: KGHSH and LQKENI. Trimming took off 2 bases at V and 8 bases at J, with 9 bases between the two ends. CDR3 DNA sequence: TGTGCCAGCTCACCAGAGACAGGAGGCTACACCTTC. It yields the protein CASSPETGGYTF.

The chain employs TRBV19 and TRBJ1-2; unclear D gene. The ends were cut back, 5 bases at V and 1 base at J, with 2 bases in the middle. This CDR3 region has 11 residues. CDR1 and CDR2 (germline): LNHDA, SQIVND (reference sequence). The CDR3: CASSRNYGYTF. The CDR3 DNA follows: TGTGCCAGTAGTCGTAACTATGGCTACACCTTC.

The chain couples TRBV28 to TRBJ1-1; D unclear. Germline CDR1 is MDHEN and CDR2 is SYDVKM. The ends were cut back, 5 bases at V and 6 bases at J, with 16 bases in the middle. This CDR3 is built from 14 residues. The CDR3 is CASSPSPGGAEAFF. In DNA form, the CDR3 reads TGTGCCAGCAGTCCCTCCCCTGGAGGCGCTGAAGCTTTCTTT.

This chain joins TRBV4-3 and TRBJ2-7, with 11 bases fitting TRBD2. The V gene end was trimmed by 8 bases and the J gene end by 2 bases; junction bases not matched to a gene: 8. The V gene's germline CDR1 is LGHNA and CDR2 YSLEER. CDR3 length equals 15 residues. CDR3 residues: CASGSLAGGPYEQYF. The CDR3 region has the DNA TGCGCCAGCGGCTCCCTAGCGGGAGGTCCCTACGAGCAGTACTTC.

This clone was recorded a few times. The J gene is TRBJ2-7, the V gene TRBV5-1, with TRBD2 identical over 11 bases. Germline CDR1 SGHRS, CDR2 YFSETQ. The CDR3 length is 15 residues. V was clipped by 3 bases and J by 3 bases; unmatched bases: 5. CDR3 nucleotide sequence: TGCGCCAGCAGCTCCCTAGCGGGGGGCGACTACGAGCAGTACTTC. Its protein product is CASSSLAGGDYEQYF.

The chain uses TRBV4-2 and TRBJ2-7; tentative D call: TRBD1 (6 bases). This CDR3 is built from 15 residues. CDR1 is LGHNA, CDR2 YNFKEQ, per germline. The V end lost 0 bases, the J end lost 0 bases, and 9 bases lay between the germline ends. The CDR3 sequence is CASSQERQVSYEQYF. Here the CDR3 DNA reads TGTGCCAGCAGCCAAGAGCGACAGGTCTCCTACGAGCAGTACTTC.

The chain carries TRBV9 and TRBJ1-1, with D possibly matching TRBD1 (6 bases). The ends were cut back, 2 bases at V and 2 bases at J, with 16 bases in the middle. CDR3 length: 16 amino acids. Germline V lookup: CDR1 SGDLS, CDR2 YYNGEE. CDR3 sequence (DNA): TGTGCCAGCAGCGTTAACCCACAGGGCGGTAACACTGAAGCTTTCTTT. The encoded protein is CASSVNPQGGNTEAFF.

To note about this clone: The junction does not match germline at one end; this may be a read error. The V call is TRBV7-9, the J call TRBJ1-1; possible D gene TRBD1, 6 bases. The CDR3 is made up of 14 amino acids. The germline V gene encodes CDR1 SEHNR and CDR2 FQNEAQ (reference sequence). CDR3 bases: TGTGCCAGCAGCTTAGATTCTGAGACAGGACTTTCGCGGTTT. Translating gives CASSLDSETGLSRF. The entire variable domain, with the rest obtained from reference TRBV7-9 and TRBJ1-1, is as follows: DTGVSQNPRHKITKRGQNVTFRCDPISEHNRLYWYRQTLGQGPEFLTYFQNEAQLEKSRLLSDRFSAERPKGSFSTLEIQRTEQGDSAMYLCASSLDSETGLSRFGQGTRLTVV.

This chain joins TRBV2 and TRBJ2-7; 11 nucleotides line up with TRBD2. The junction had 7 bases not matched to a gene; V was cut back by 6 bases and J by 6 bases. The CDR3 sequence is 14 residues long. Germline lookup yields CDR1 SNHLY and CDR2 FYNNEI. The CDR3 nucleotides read TGTGCCAGCAGGCCAACTAGCGGGAGTCGCGAGCAGTACTTC. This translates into CASRPTSGSREQYF.

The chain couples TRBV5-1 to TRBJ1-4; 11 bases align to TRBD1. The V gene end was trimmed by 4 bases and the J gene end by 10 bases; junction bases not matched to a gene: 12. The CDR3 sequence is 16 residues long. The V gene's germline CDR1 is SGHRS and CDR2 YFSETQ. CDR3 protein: CASSDRSPGTGGKLFF. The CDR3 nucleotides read TGCGCCAGCAGCGACAGAAGTCCCGGGACAGGGGGAAAACTGTTTTTT.

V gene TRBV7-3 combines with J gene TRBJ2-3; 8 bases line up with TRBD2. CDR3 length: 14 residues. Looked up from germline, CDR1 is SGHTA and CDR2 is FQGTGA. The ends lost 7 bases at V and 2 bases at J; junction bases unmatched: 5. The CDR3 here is CASNSGGPTDTQYF. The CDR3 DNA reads TGTGCCAGCAATTCGGGGGGGCCCACAGATACGCAGTATTTT.

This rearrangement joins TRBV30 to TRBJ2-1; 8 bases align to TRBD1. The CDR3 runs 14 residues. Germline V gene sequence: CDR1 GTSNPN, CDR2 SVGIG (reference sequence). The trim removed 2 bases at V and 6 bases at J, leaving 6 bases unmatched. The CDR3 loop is CAWSRQGARNEQFF. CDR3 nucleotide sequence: TGTGCCTGGAGTCGCCAGGGGGCGCGCAATGAGCAGTTCTTC.

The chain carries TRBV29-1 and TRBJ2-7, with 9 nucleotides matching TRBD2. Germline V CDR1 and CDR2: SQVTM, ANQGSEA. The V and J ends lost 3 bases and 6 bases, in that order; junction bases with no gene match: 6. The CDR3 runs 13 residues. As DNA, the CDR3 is TGCAGCGTTGAGACTAGCGGATTTCTCGAGCAGTACTTC. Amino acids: CSVETSGFLEQYF.

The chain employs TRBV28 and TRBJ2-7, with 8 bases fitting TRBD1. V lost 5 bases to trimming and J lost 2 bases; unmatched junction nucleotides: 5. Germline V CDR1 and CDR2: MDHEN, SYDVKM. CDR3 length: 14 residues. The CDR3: CASSLPDRAYEQYF. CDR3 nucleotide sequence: TGTGCCAGCAGTCTCCCGGACAGGGCCTACGAGCAGTACTTC.

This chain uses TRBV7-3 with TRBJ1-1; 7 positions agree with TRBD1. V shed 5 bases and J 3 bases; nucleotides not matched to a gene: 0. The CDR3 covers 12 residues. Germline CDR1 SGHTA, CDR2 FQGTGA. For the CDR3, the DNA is TGTGCCAGCAGCACAGGGGACACTGAAGCTTTCTTT. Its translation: CASSTGDTEAFF.

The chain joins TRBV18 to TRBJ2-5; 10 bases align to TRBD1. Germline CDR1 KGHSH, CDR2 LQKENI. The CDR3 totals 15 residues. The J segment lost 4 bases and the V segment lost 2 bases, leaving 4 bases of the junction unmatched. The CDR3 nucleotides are TGTGCCAGCTCACCATCGGACAGGGGGACAGAGACCCAGTACTTC. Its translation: CASSPSDRGTETQYF.

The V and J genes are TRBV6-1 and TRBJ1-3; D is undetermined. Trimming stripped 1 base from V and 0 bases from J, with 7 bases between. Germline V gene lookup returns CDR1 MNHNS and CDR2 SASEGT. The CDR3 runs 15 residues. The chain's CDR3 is CASSEELYSGNTIYF. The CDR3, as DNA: TGTGCCAGCAGTGAAGAGCTTTACTCTGGAAACACCATATATTTT.

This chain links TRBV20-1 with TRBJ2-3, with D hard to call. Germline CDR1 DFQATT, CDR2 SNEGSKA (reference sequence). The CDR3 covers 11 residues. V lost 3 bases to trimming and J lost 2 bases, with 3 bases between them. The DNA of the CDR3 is TGCAGTGCTAGGGCCACAGATACGCAGTATTTT. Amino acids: CSARATDTQYF.

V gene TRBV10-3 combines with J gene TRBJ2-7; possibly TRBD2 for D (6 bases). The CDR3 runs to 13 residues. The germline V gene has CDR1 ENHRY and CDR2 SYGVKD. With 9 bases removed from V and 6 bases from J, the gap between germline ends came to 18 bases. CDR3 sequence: CAIQADPGGEQYF. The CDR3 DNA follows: TGTGCCATACAAGCGGACCCCGGGGGCGAGCAGTACTTC.

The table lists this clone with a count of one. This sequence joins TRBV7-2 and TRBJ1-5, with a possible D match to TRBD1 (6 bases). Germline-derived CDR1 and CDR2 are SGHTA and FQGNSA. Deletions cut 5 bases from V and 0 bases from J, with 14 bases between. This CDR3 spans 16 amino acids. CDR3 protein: CASSRSQGRSNQPQHF. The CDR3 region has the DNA TGTGCCAGCAGCAGAAGTCAGGGGCGTAGCAATCAGCCCCAGCATTTT.

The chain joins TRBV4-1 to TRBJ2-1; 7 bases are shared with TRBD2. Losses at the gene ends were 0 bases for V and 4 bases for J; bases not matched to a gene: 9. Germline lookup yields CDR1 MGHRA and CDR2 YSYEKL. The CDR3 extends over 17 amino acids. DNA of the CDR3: TGCGCCAGCAGCCAAGATTCTAAGGGCGGGGGATACAATGAGCAGTTCTTC. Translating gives CASSQDSKGGGYNEQFF.

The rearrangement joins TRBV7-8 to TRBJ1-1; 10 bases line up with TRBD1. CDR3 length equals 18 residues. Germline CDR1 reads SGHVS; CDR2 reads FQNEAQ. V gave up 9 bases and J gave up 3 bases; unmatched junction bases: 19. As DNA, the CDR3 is TGTGCCAGTGTCCGGGACAGGGGCTTCGGCGTAGAGGACACTGAAGCTTTCTTT. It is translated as CASVRDRGFGVEDTEAFF.

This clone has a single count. The CDR3 spells CASSGSGTGELFF. The CDR3, as DNA: TGTGCCAGCAGTGGGTCCGGGACCGGGGAGCTGTTTTTT. The chain is built from TRBV2 and TRBJ2-2; no definite D call. V dropped 4 bases and J dropped 5 bases, with 8 bases sitting between them. Germline V gene data show CDR1 as SNHLY and CDR2 as FYNNEI. This CDR3 comprises 13 residues.

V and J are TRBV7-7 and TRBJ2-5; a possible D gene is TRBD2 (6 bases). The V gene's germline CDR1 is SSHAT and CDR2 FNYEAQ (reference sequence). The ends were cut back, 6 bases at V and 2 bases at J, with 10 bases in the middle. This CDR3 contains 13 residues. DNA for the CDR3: TGTGCCAGCAGTTCCCGGGAGCAAGAGACCCAGTACTTC. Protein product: CASSSREQETQYF.